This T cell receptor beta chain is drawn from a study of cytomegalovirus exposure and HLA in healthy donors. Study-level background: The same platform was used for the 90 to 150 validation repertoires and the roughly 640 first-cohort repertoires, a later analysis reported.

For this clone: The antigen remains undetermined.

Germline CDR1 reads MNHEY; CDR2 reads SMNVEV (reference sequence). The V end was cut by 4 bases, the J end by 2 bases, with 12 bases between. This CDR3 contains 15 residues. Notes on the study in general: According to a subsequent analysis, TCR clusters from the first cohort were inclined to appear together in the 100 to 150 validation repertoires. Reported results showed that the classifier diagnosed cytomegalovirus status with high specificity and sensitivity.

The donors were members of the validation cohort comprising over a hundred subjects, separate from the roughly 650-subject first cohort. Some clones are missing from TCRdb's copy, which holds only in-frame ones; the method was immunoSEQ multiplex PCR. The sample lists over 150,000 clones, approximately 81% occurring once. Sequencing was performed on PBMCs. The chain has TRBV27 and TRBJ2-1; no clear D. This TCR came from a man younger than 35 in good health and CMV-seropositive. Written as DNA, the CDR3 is TGTGCCAGCAGTTCGTCGGTTCCTACCTACAATGAGCAGTTCTTC. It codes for CASSSSVPTYNEQFF.